This T cell receptor (beta chain) emerged from a study of T cells after yellow fever vaccination. CDR3 length: 14 residues. V shed 4 bases and J shed 2 bases, with 11 bases lying between them. CDR1 LGHNA and CDR2 YSLEER come from the germline V gene. Study outcomes and limitations: Sorted repertoires could include abundant contaminating clonotypes from bulk cells. The secondary response was weaker but peaked faster, day 5 versus 15.

Points on this clonotype: Its specificity is unknown.

TCRdb called the 5' RACE reads again in MiXCR, with one record for every CDR3 protein. The sample shows fewer than 400,000 distinct CDR3 sequences, about 10% of them seen only once. The V call is TRBV4-3, the J call TRBJ1-1, with D maybe TRBD1 (6 bases). Sequenced material: CD4+ T cells sorted from PBMCs, taken 45 days after the yellow fever booster vaccination. The clonotype was recovered from a young man who received the YFV17D yellow fever vaccine. The CDR3 protein is CASSLQQGNTEAFF. The CDR3, as DNA: TGCGCCAGCAGCCTTCAACAGGGAAACACTGAAGCTTTCTTT.